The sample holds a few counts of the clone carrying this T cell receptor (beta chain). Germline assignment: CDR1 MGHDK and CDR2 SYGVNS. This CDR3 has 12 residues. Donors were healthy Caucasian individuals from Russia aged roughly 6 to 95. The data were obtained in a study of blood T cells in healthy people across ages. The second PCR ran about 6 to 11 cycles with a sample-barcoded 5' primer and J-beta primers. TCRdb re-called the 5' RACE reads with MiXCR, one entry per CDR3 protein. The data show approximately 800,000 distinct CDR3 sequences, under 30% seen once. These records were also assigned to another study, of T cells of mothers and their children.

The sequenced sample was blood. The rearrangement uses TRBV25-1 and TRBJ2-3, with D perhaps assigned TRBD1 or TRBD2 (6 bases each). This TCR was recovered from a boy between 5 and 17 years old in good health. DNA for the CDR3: TGTGCGGGGGGCCCCTACACAGATACGCAGTATTTT. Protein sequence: CAGGPYTDTQYF.